These T cell receptor beta chains were read from a single sample in a study of regulatory T cells in long-lasting Graves disease. One entry per CDR3 protein, called by TCRdb with MiXCR from the multiplex PCR reads. The data show hundreds of thousands of distinct CDR3 sequences, 12% seen once. These data were also filed under a second study, of T cells in Graves' hyperthyroidism and ophthalmopathy.

The sequencing here drew on peripheral blood mononuclear cells (PBMCs), taken at new diagnosis, from a patient treated with antithyroid drugs. The source of these receptors is a woman in her 30s with Graves disease. The CDR3 runs from the conserved cysteine through the conserved F or W. A D gene is named only where the DNA matches it firmly. Clone size, where shown, is once, few, many, or a class for clones that have expanded.

>TRBJ2-1|many|NA|TRBV24-1
CATSVWGSNEQFF
TGTGCCACCAGTGTCTGGGGTTCGAATGAGCAGTTCTTC
>TRBJ2-6|NA|NA|TRBV29-1
CSVREPFSGANVLTF
TGCAGCGTAAGGGAACCCTTCTCTGGGGCCAACGTCCTGACTTTC
>TRBJ2-1|NA|TRBD2|TRBV6-2/TRBV6-3
CASISGRGSSEQFF
TGTGCCAGCATTAGCGGGAGGGGCTCGAGTGAGCAGTTCTTC
>TRBJ2-5|few|NA|TRBV18
CASSPPFPGQETQYF
TGTGCCAGCTCACCACCTTTCCCGGGCCAAGAGACCCAGTACTTC
>TRBJ2-3|NA|NA|TRBV19
CASSIGTKRADTQYF
TGTGCCAGTAGTATTGGGACCAAACGGGCAGATACGCAGTATTTT
>TRBJ1-1|many|NA|TRBV30
CAWTVDRRTNTEAFF
TGTGCCTGGACCGTCGATCGGAGGACGAACACTGAAGCTTTCTTT
>TRBJ1-4|many|TRBD1|TRBV20-1
CSARGIGQGDEKEKLFF
TGCAGTGCTAGAGGAATTGGACAGGGCGATGAGAAAGAAAAACTGTTTTTT
>TRBJ2-1|once|TRBD1|TRBV4-1
CASRPGQGAYNEQFF
TGCGCCAGCAGACCGGGACAGGGGGCGTACAATGAGCAGTTCTTC
>TRBJ1-1|many|NA|TRBV5-4
CASSLAGSEAFF
TGTGCCAGCAGCTTGGCAGGATCCGAAGCTTTCTTT
>TRBJ2-7|many|TRBD2|TRBV11-2
CASSLRAGGGYEQYF
TGTGCCAGCAGCCTCCGAGCGGGAGGGGGCTACGAGCAGTACTTC
>TRBJ1-1|many|TRBD1|TRBV5-4
CASSRQGWDTEAFF
TGTGCCAGCAGCAGACAGGGGTGGGACACTGAAGCTTTCTTT
>TRBJ1-1|many|NA|TRBV13
CASSFAANTEAFF
TGTGCCAGCAGCTTTGCGGCGAACACTGAAGCTTTCTTT
>TRBJ1-6|NA|TRBD1|TRBV19
CASSTAGTATSPLHF
TGTGCCAGTAGTACCGCCGGGACAGCCACTTCACCCCTCCACTTT
>TRBJ2-1|many|NA|TRBV11-3
CASSPPILRHEQFF
TGTGCCAGCAGCCCGCCTATACTGCGCCATGAGCAGTTCTTC
>TRBJ2-1|NA|TRBD1|TRBV5-1
CAGSLGPRQGYNEQFF
TGCGCCGGCAGCTTGGGTCCTCGACAGGGGTACAATGAGCAGTTCTTC
>TRBJ2-3|NA|NA|TRBV4-1
CASSQTAGRSTQYF
TGCGCCAGCAGCCAAACGGCAGGTCGCTCTACGCAGTATTTT
>TRBJ2-1|many|TRBD2|TRBV6-2/TRBV6-3
CASSVRLAGVANEQFF
TGTGCCAGCAGTGTCCGACTAGCGGGAGTAGCCAATGAGCAGTTCTTC
>TRBJ1-1|many|TRBD1|TRBV2
CASSVRTGAAFF
TGTGCCAGCAGTGTTCGGACAGGGGCGGCTTTCTTT
>TRBJ2-3|NA|TRBD2|TRBV5-1
CASSLELAGGPENTQYF
TGCGCCAGCAGCTTGGAACTAGCGGGAGGGCCGGAGAATACGCAGTATTTT
>TRBJ2-7|many|NA|TRBV24-1
CATSDRDKGYEQYF
TGTGCCACCAGTGACCGGGACAAAGGCTACGAGCAGTACTTC
>TRBJ2-1|NA|TRBD1|TRBV20-1
CSARDLGTGVDNEQFF
TGCAGTGCTAGAGATTTAGGGACAGGGGTGGACAATGAGCAGTTCTTC
>TRBJ2-5|NA|NA|TRBV12-3/TRBV12-4
CASSPQRPRETQYF
TGTGCCAGCAGTCCACAAAGACCCCGGGAGACCCAGTACTTC
>TRBJ1-1|many|NA|TRBV5-1
CASSRAPPNTEAFF
TGCGCCAGCAGCAGGGCCCCGCCGAACACTGAAGCTTTCTTT
>TRBJ2-7|many|NA|TRBV7-9
CASSPGSYEQYF
TGTGCCAGCAGCCCCGGATCCTACGAGCAGTACTTC
>TRBJ1-2|many|NA|TRBV28
CASSLRNYVGGYTF
TGTGCCAGCAGTTTACGAAACTATGTTGGAGGCTACACCTTC
>TRBJ1-3|NA|NA|TRBV10-3
CAISESDGNTIYF
TGTGCCATCAGTGAAAGTGATGGAAACACCATATATTTT
>TRBJ2-2|few|NA|TRBV9
CASARSGNTGELFF
TGTGCCAGCGCCCGGAGCGGGAACACCGGGGAGCTGTTTTTT
>TRBJ1-1|few|NA|TRBV19
CASSIPPWEAFF
TGTGCCAGTAGTATTCCTCCGTGGGAAGCTTTCTTT
>TRBJ1-3|NA|NA|TRBV12-3/TRBV12-4
CASSLRGLGWGVFGVQRRNTIYF
TGTGCCAGCAGTTTACGGGGGCTGGGTTGGGGTGTTTTTGGGGTCCAAAGGCGAAACACCATATATTTT
>TRBJ1-2|NA|TRBD1|TRBV18
CASSLRPGQGDGYTF
TGTGCCAGCTCACTACGACCGGGACAGGGGGACGGCTACACCTTC
>TRBJ1-5|NA|NA|TRBV6-2/TRBV6-3
CASSYEVSNQPQHF
TGTGCCAGCAGTTACGAGGTTAGCAATCAGCCCCAGCATTTT
>TRBJ2-7|many|TRBD2|TRBV9
CASSDRAGEVSYEQYF
TGTGCCAGCAGCGACCGAGCGGGGGAGGTCTCCTACGAGCAGTACTTC
>TRBJ2-7|NA|TRBD1|TRBV6-5
CASSYSVTGGSSYEQYF
TGTGCCAGCAGTTACTCGGTAACAGGGGGAAGCTCCTACGAGCAGTACTTC
>TRBJ1-4|few|NA|TRBV4-3
CASSQALAGGLFIEKLFF
TGCGCCAGCAGCCAAGCCCTAGCGGGAGGGCTTTTTATTGAAAAACTGTTTTTT
>TRBJ2-7|many|NA|TRBV6-1
CASSGNRDFLYEQYF
TGTGCCAGCAGTGGAAACCGGGACTTCCTCTACGAGCAGTACTTC
>TRBJ2-5|many|TRBD2|TRBV11-2
CASRPGLNQETQYF
TGTGCCAGCAGGCCGGGACTAAACCAAGAGACCCAGTACTTC
>TRBJ2-7|NA|NA|TRBV5-1
CASSPDGVYEQYF
TGCGCCAGCAGCCCTGACGGAGTCTACGAGCAGTACTTC
>TRBJ2-2|many|TRBD2|TRBV20-1
CSAETSVLGGELFF
TGCAGTGCCGAGACTAGCGTACTCGGCGGGGAGCTGTTTTTT
>TRBJ1-2|many|NA|TRBV12-3/TRBV12-4
CASSLHTVPNYGYTF
TGTGCCAGCAGTTTGCATACGGTTCCCAACTATGGCTACACCTTC
>TRBJ2-3|many|NA|TRBV5-1
CASSLVGTDTQYF
TGTGCCAGCAGCTTAGTCGGCACAGATACGCAGTATTTT